This is a list of T cell receptor beta chains from one sample in a study of cytomegalovirus exposure and HLA in healthy donors. Assay: immunoSEQ multiplex PCR; the TCRdb copy retains only in-frame clones and omits some. The table includes roughly 160,000 clones, roughly 80% detected once. Sequenced sample: PBMCs. Receptors were obtained from a male donor in good health and CMV-seronegative. Both conserved end residues are part of each CDR3. The D gene is left open where the match is weak. Not every row has a clone size; where given, it reads once, few, many or a size class.

size	V	D	J	CDR3	DNA
few	TRBV2	-	TRBJ1-2	CATRGAGDGYTF	TGTGCCACCAGGGGAGCGGGGGATGGCTACACCTTC
-	TRBV11-3	TRBD2	TRBJ2-5	CASSTRTSGVGETQYF	TGTGCCAGCAGCACTCGGACTAGCGGGGTTGGGGAGACCCAGTACTTC
-	TRBV9	TRBD2	TRBJ2-5	CASSVGLAGGQGETQYF	TGTGCCAGCAGCGTAGGACTAGCGGGGGGGCAAGGGGAGACCCAGTACTTC
-	TRBV6-5	-	TRBJ2-7	CASSSATAYEQYF	TGTGCCAGCAGTTCCGCCACTGCCTACGAGCAGTACTTC
-	TRBV7-2	TRBD1	TRBJ2-7	CASSPWGTGIYEQYF	TGTGCCAGCAGCCCCTGGGGGACAGGGATCTACGAGCAGTACTTC
-	TRBV5-1	-	TRBJ1-2	CASSLETRSGYTF	TGCGCCAGCAGCTTGGAGACACGCTCCGGCTACACCTTC
-	TRBV15	-	TRBJ2-3	CATSRLGGQSDTQYF	TGTGCCACCAGCAGATTGGGGGGGCAGTCAGATACGCAGTATTTT
-	TRBV7-7	TRBD1	TRBJ2-2	CASSSGTGMDTGELFF	TGTGCCAGCAGCTCTGGGACAGGGATGGACACCGGGGAGCTGTTTTTT
-	TRBV21-1	-	TRBJ2-4	CASSKEPAGQENIQYF	TGTGCCAGCAGCAAAGAGCCGGCAGGGCAGGAAAACATTCAGTACTTC
-	TRBV2	-	TRBJ1-4	CASSDGIRRGLFF	TGTGCCAGCAGTGATGGTATACGCCGAGGGCTGTTTTTT
-	TRBV19	-	TRBJ1-1	CASSIVLGGTEAFF	TGTGCCAGTAGTATCGTACTAGGGGGCACTGAAGCTTTCTTT
-	TRBV10-3	TRBD2	TRBJ2-1	CAISGASGLTYNEQFF	TGTGCCATCAGTGGGGCTAGCGGGCTTACCTACAATGAGCAGTTCTTC
-	TRBV9	TRBD2	TRBJ2-3	CASSPSGGGADTQYF	TGTGCCAGCAGCCCTAGCGGGGGGGGAGCAGATACGCAGTATTTT
-	TRBV9	TRBD2	TRBJ2-5	CASSSWGGQETQYF	TGTGCCAGCTCAAGCTGGGGGGGGCAAGAGACCCAGTACTTC
-	TRBV2	-	TRBJ1-5	CASGGDSNQPQHF	TGTGCCAGCGGGGGGGACAGCAATCAGCCCCAGCATTTT
-	TRBV5-6	TRBD2	TRBJ2-1	CASSWTSATSGSYNEQFF	TGTGCCAGCAGCTGGACTAGCGCGACCTCGGGCTCCTACAATGAGCAGTTCTTC
-	TRBV6-1	-	TRBJ2-3	CASGVMNTQYF	TGTGCCAGCGGAGTAATGAATACGCAGTATTTT
-	TRBV7-6	TRBD1	TRBJ2-1	CASSLASAGGYNEQFF	TGTGCCAGCAGCTTAGCGAGCGCAGGGGGATACAATGAGCAGTTCTTC
-	TRBV19	TRBD1	TRBJ2-7	CASSNRGRYEQYF	TGTGCCAGTAGTAACAGGGGCCGTTACGAGCAGTACTTC
-	TRBV11-2	-	TRBJ1-4	CASSLRGGGATNEKLFF	TGTGCCAGCAGCTTGAGGGGGGGAGGGGCAACTAATGAAAAACTGTTTTTT
-	TRBV7-2	-	TRBJ2-1	CASSPSPGDYEQFF	TGTGCCAGCAGCCCGTCTCCGGGGGACTATGAGCAGTTCTTC
-	TRBV6-4	TRBD2	TRBJ2-1	CASSDSGGAGYNEQFF	TGTGCCAGCAGTGATAGCGGGGGGGCCGGCTACAATGAGCAGTTCTTC
-	TRBV18	TRBD1	TRBJ2-7	CASSEPGQVRYEQYF	TGTGCCAGCTCCGAACCGGGACAGGTTCGCTACGAGCAGTACTTC
-	TRBV2	TRBD1	TRBJ1-2	CASSELKFDRGLRGYTF	TGTGCCAGCAGTGAATTGAAATTCGACAGGGGGCTGCGTGGCTACACCTTC
-	TRBV9	-	TRBJ2-2	CASSGLANTGELFF	TGTGCCAGCAGCGGACTAGCGAACACCGGGGAGCTGTTTTTT
-	TRBV18	-	TRBJ1-3	CASSPGGVNTIYF	TGTGCCAGCTCACCAGGCGGGGTCAACACCATATATTTT
few	TRBV7-6	TRBD2	TRBJ2-1	CASSLAGLAGGLNEQFF	TGTGCCAGCAGCTTAGCGGGACTAGCGGGAGGGTTGAATGAGCAGTTCTTC
-	TRBV28	-	TRBJ2-7	CASSLGGVSYEQYF	TGTGCCAGCAGTTTAGGAGGGGTTAGCTACGAGCAGTACTTC
-	TRBV2	-	TRBJ2-3	CASSEIGADTQYF	TGTGCCAGCAGTGAGATAGGGGCAGATACGCAGTATTTT
once	TRBV15	TRBD2	TRBJ2-5	CATSRDGREGETQYF	TGTGCCACCAGCAGAGATGGTCGGGAGGGGGAGACCCAGTACTTC
-	TRBV4-3	-	TRBJ2-3	CASSQDTLGDTQYF	TGCGCCAGCAGCCAAGACACTCTAGGAGATACGCAGTATTTT
-	TRBV15	-	TRBJ1-4	CATSSWAPNEKLFF	TGTGCCACCAGCAGCTGGGCCCCGAATGAAAAACTGTTTTTT
-	TRBV9	-	TRBJ2-3	CASSFRDTSSTDTQYF	TGTGCCAGCAGCTTCCGGGACACTTCTAGCACAGATACGCAGTATTTT
-	TRBV7-9	-	TRBJ2-5	CASSLTRQGLGGSETQYF	TGTGCCAGCAGCTTAACGAGACAGGGGTTAGGCGGGAGTGAGACCCAGTACTTC
-	TRBV18	-	TRBJ1-2	CASSSTGAYGYTF	TGTGCCAGCTCATCGACAGGAGCCTATGGCTACACCTTC
few	TRBV6-5	TRBD1	TRBJ1-1	CASSYDWDRNTEAFF	TGTGCCAGCAGTTACGATTGGGACAGAAACACTGAAGCTTTCTTT
-	TRBV28	TRBD1	TRBJ1-2	CASRLQGANNGYTF	TGTGCCAGCAGGCTACAGGGGGCGAATAATGGCTACACCTTC
-	TRBV19	-	TRBJ2-7	CASSMKDKTYEQYF	TGTGCCAGTAGTATGAAGGACAAAACCTACGAGCAGTACTTC
-	TRBV27	TRBD2	TRBJ2-1	CASSFRLAGAYEQFF	TGTGCCAGCAGTTTTAGACTAGCGGGAGCGTATGAGCAGTTCTTC
-	TRBV11-2	TRBD1	TRBJ1-2	CASSFHRGGGYTF	TGTGCCAGCAGCTTCCACAGGGGAGGTGGCTACACCTTC
few	TRBV30	TRBD1	TRBJ2-7	CAWNLDRGLNEQYF	TGTGCCTGGAATCTGGACAGGGGGTTGAACGAGCAGTACTTC
-	TRBV2	TRBD2	TRBJ2-3	CASRRRLAGGYTQYF	TGTGCCAGCAGAAGGCGACTAGCGGGGGGGTATACGCAGTATTTT
few	TRBV7-9	TRBD1	TRBJ1-1	CASTERAQGIEAFF	TGTGCCAGCACCGAACGTGCACAGGGGATAGAAGCTTTCTTT
few	TRBV9	-	TRBJ2-6	CASSVGQLLRSSGANVLTF	TGTGCCAGCAGCGTTGGACAGTTACTACGGAGCTCTGGGGCCAACGTCCTGACTTTC
-	TRBV19	TRBD1	TRBJ1-3	CASSGDRANAGNTIYF	TGTGCCAGTAGTGGAGACAGGGCTAACGCTGGAAACACCATATATTTT
-	TRBV27	TRBD2	TRBJ2-1	CASSLSRGTSANNEQFF	TGTGCCAGCAGTTTAAGCCGAGGGACTAGCGCCAACAATGAGCAGTTCTTC
-	TRBV9	TRBD1	TRBJ1-3	CASSARQGLGGNTIYF	TGTGCCAGCAGCGCCCGACAGGGCTTAGGAGGAAACACCATATATTTT
-	TRBV4-1	TRBD1	TRBJ2-5	CASSRGTGKETQYF	TGCGCCAGCAGCCGAGGGACAGGGAAAGAGACCCAGTACTTC
-	TRBV6-1	TRBD1	TRBJ1-1	CASSRQGGDTEAFF	TGTGCCAGCAGTCGACAGGGTGGGGACACTGAAGCTTTCTTT
-	TRBV5-1	TRBD1	TRBJ2-3	CASSPGTVLLSTQYF	TGCGCCAGCAGCCCCGGGACAGTGCTGTTAAGTACGCAGTATTTT
-	TRBV30	TRBD1	TRBJ2-2	CAWGQENTGELFF	TGTGCCTGGGGACAGGAAAACACCGGGGAGCTGTTTTTT
-	TRBV2	-	TRBJ2-5	CASSLSRDPETQYF	TGTGCCAGCAGTCTCTCCCGGGATCCAGAGACCCAGTACTTC
-	TRBV27	-	TRBJ1-2	CASSPMAGVGDYGYTF	TGTGCCAGCAGTCCAATGGCAGGGGTGGGCGACTATGGCTACACCTTC
few	TRBV6-1	TRBD1	TRBJ1-5	CASSEGYRGYQPQHF	TGTGCCAGCAGTGAAGGATACAGGGGCTATCAGCCCCAGCATTTT
-	TRBV4-3	-	TRBJ2-3	CASSQDRDTSTDTQYF	TGCGCCAGCAGCCAAGATCGGGATACTAGCACAGATACGCAGTATTTT
-	TRBV19	-	TRBJ1-3	CASRSGGSGNTIYF	TGTGCCAGTAGGTCGGGGGGCTCTGGAAACACCATATATTTT
-	TRBV28	-	TRBJ1-1	CASSTSGHLEAFF	-
-	TRBV2	TRBD1	TRBJ1-1	CASSANRGVTEAFF	TGTGCCAGCAGTGCGAACAGGGGAGTCACTGAAGCTTTCTTT
-	TRBV7-2	-	TRBJ1-1	CASSLGAGDTEAFF	TGTGCCAGCAGCTTAGGAGCGGGGGACACTGAAGCTTTCTTT